The 23 T cell receptor beta chains presented below share a single source sample, sequenced in a study of cytomegalovirus exposure and HLA in healthy donors. The PCR employed 60 Vbeta primers together with 13 Jbeta primers. Sequencing was performed with immunoSEQ multiplex PCR; in TCRdb, only in-frame clones are kept and a portion is missing. This sample has tens of thousands of clones, with about 82% found just once. Sample: PBMCs. The receptors originated from a woman in her twenties or thirties in good health and CMV-seronegative.

The chain combines TRBV6-1 with TRBJ1-1; TRBD1 might be the D (6 bases). Germline assignment: CDR1 MNHNS and CDR2 SASEGT. The CDR3 is 13 amino acids. The V end lost 5 bases, the J end lost 0 bases, and 7 bases lay between the germline ends. The CDR3 is CASSTGMNTEAFF. Written as DNA, the CDR3 is TGTGCCAGCAGTACAGGGATGAACACTGAAGCTTTCTTT.

This chain links TRBV6-5 with TRBJ2-2, with TRBD1 matching over 9 bases. This CDR3 has 14 residues. The trim removed 5 bases at V and 6 bases at J, leaving 4 bases unmatched. From germline, CDR1 is MNHEY and CDR2 SVGAGI. CDR3 nucleotide sequence: TGTGCCAGCAGTCGGGACAGGGAAGCCGGGGAGCTGTTTTTT. Its protein product is CASSRDREAGELFF.

The chain joins TRBV27 to TRBJ1-1; perhaps TRBD1 as D (5 bases). Germline CDR1 MNHEY, CDR2 SMNVEV (reference sequence). CDR3 length: 14 residues. The V end lost 2 bases, the J end lost 2 bases, and 9 bases lay between the germline ends. The CDR3 coding sequence is TGTGCCAGCAGTTTACAGGGACTAAACACTGAAGCTTTCTTT. It yields the protein CASSLQGLNTEAFF.

The chain employs TRBV18 and TRBJ2-7; TRBD2 might be the D (6 bases). V was shortened by 3 bases and J by 5 bases, with 11 bases between the two germline ends. This CDR3 spans 13 amino acids. Germline V lookup: CDR1 KGHSH, CDR2 LQKENI. The CDR3 nucleotides are TGTGCCAGCTCACCGGGGGGATTCGACGAGCAGTACTTC. Translation gives CASSPGGFDEQYF.

This chain connects TRBV27 to TRBJ2-7, with 8 bases lining up with TRBD2. The CDR3 spans 16 residues. With V trimmed by 4 bases and J by 4 bases, 12 bases remained unmatched. Germline loops: CDR1 MNHEY, CDR2 SMNVEV (reference sequence). CDR3 DNA sequence: TGTGCCAGCAGTTCCCCGTCCGGCGGGGGGCTTTACGAGCAGTACTTC. Translation gives CASSSPSGGGLYEQYF.

V and J are TRBV18 and TRBJ2-7, with 8 bases matching TRBD1. V gave up 2 bases and J gave up 1 base; unmatched junction bases: 7. Germline V gives CDR1 KGHSH, CDR2 LQKENI. The CDR3 runs 16 residues. The CDR3 DNA is TGTGCCAGCTCACCATTGGGACAGGAAGAATCCTACGAGCAGTACTTC. Translated: CASSPLGQEESYEQYF.

In this sample, this clone turned up once. In DNA form, the CDR3 reads TGTGCCAGCAGCGCCCTACTAGATCAGCCCCAGCATTTT. This translates into CASSALLDQPQHF. The chain joins TRBV5-5 to TRBJ1-5; unclear D gene. The CDR3 contains 13 residues. With 4 bases removed from V and 5 bases from J, the gap between germline ends came to 10 bases. Germline CDR1 and CDR2: SGHKS and YYEKEE (reference sequence). The full variable domain, its missing parts supplied by reference TRBV5-5 and TRBJ1-5, is DAGVTQSPTHLIKTRGQQVTLRCSPISGHKSVSWYQQVLGQGPQFIFQYYEKEERGRGNFPDRFSARQFPNYSSELNVNALLLGDSALYLCASSALLDQPQHFGDGTRLSIL.

The rearrangement links TRBV5-1 to TRBJ2-7; D is possibly TRBD1 (6 bases). Trimming removed 0 bases at V and 4 bases at J, with 11 bases between. The germline gives CDR1 SGHRS, CDR2 YFSETQ. The CDR3 is 14 amino acids. This CDR3 reads CASSLVGRGYEQYF. CDR3 nucleotides: TGCGCCAGCAGCTTGGTCGGCAGGGGTTACGAGCAGTACTTC. The whole variable domain, filled in from reference TRBV5-1 and TRBJ2-7, reads KAGVTQTPRYLIKTRGQQVTLSCSPISGHRSVSWYQQTPGQGLQFLFEYFSETQRNKGNFPGRFSGRQFSNSRSEMNVSTLELGDSALYLCASSLVGRGYEQYFGPGTRLTVT.

This chain uses TRBV7-8 with TRBJ2-7; no definite D call. V lost 5 bases and J 1 base, leaving 12 bases between the germline ends. The CDR3 is made up of 14 amino acids. CDR1 and CDR2 from the germline V gene are SGHVS and FQNEAQ. This chain's CDR3 is CASSPRASSYEQYF. The DNA of the CDR3 is TGTGCCAGCAGCCCCCGCGCCTCTTCCTACGAGCAGTACTTC.

This CDR3 reads CASSSGVSYNEQFF. DNA for the CDR3: TGTGCCAGCAGCTCGGGGGTCTCCTACAATGAGCAGTTCTTC. This chain connects TRBV5-4 to TRBJ2-1, with D perhaps matching TRBD2 (6 bases). Trimming took 3 bases from V and 0 from J, leaving 7 bases between them. This CDR3 has 14 amino acids. Germline CDR1 and CDR2: SGHNT and YYREEE (reference sequence).

The rearrangement joins TRBV6-5 to TRBJ1-1, with a tentative D call TRBD1 (5 bases). CDR3 length: 16 residues. CDR1 is MNHEY, CDR2 SVGAGI, per germline. Trimming pared 2 bases from V and 0 bases from J, leaving 13 bases between. CDR3 coding DNA: TGTGCCAGCAGTTACGGGCAGGGTATAATGAACACTGAAGCTTTCTTT. Its protein is CASSYGQGIMNTEAFF.

V usage is TRBV6-6 and J usage is TRBJ1-3; possibly TRBD1 for D (6 bases). This CDR3 has 15 residues. Trimming took 4 bases from V and 2 from J, leaving 12 bases between them. The germline gives CDR1 MNHNY, CDR2 SVGAGI (reference sequence). The CDR3 region is CASSFREGAGNTIYF. The CDR3, as DNA: TGTGCCAGCAGTTTCAGGGAGGGGGCTGGAAACACCATATATTTT.

CDR3 region: CASSHRQLGFYGYTF. The CDR3 nucleotides are TGTGCCAGCAGTCACCGCCAGCTAGGATTTTATGGCTACACCTTC. The rearrangement links TRBV7-9 to TRBJ1-2; D is undetermined. V lost 6 bases to trimming and J lost 5 bases, with 19 bases between them. Germline CDR1 SEHNR, CDR2 FQNEAQ (reference sequence). This CDR3 has 15 amino acids.

V is TRBV4-2 and J is TRBJ1-1, with D hard to call. The CDR3 sequence is 14 residues long. Deletions cut 0 bases from V and 2 bases from J, with 7 bases between. The germline V gene encodes CDR1 LGHNA and CDR2 YNFKEQ. This CDR3 is CASSQDSVNTEAFF. The CDR3 bases are TGTGCCAGCAGCCAAGATAGTGTAAACACTGAAGCTTTCTTT.

V usage is TRBV7-2 and J usage is TRBJ2-7; 10 positions agree with TRBD2. This CDR3 has 16 residues. After removal of 5 bases from V and 0 bases from J, the junction contained 7 bases not matched to a gene. Per the germline V gene, CDR1 is SGHTA and CDR2 is FQGNSA. The CDR3 protein is CASSLGLAVNSYEQYF. CDR3 coding DNA: TGTGCCAGCAGCCTTGGACTAGCGGTGAACTCCTACGAGCAGTACTTC.

J is TRBJ2-1 and V is TRBV6-1; tentatively, D is TRBD2 (5 bases). V lost 5 bases to trimming and J lost 5 bases, with 16 bases between them. CDR1 is MNHNS, CDR2 SASEGT, per germline. This CDR3 comprises 15 residues. The CDR3 region is CASSLSVGRNNEQFF. In DNA form, the CDR3 reads TGTGCCAGCAGTCTTAGCGTCGGACGTAACAATGAGCAGTTCTTC.

This chain connects TRBV29-1 to TRBJ1-3; 9 nucleotides agree with TRBD1. The CDR3 sequence is 15 residues long. Germline V gene data show CDR1 as SQVTM and CDR2 as ANQGSEA. V shed 6 bases and J 2 bases; nucleotides not matched to a gene: 8. The CDR3, as DNA: TGCAGCGTCTACGACAGGGGGAAGGCTGGAAACACCATATATTTT. Protein sequence: CSVYDRGKAGNTIYF.

The V call is TRBV7-6, the J call TRBJ1-2; 9 nucleotides align to TRBD1. Germline trimming cut 5 bases from V and 2 bases from J; bases unmatched to any gene: 3. CDR3 length: 14 residues. From germline, CDR1 is SGHVS and CDR2 FNYEAQ. DNA of the CDR3: TGTGCCAGCAGCCCCGGACAGGGGAACTATGGCTACACCTTC. Translation gives CASSPGQGNYGYTF.

This clone was observed a few times. V is TRBV6-1 and J is TRBJ2-7; D is perhaps TRBD1 (6 bases). The CDR3 runs to 14 residues. V lost 4 bases and J lost 2, with 12 bases in between. The germline CDR1 and CDR2 sequences are MNHNS and SASEGT. The CDR3 region is CASSVRDTTYEQYF. Here the CDR3 DNA reads TGTGCCAGCAGTGTTAGGGACACAACCTACGAGCAGTACTTC.

For this clone: At one boundary the junction diverges from the germline segment, which might be a read error. V usage is TRBV7-9 and J usage is TRBJ2-7; 7 bases agree with TRBD2. Looked up from germline, CDR1 is SEHNR and CDR2 is FQNEAQ (reference sequence). This CDR3 contains 11 residues. The CDR3 nucleotides read TGTTCCAGCGGGGCCTACTACGAGCAGTACTTC. This gives the protein CSSGAYYEQYF.

V and J are TRBV11-2 and TRBJ2-1; TRBD2 matches 8 bases. The CDR3 is 14 amino acids. Trimming cost V 3 bases and J 5 bases; bases outside gene matches: 3. Germline CDR1 reads SGHAT; CDR2 reads FQNNGV. The CDR3 loop reads CASSFPGLDNEQFF. CDR3 bases: TGTGCCAGCAGCTTCCCGGGACTAGACAATGAGCAGTTCTTC.

This chain links TRBV27 with TRBJ2-5; 10 bases align to TRBD2. The J call may be wrong; the DNA end is better matched by TRBJ2-7. In germline, CDR1 is MNHEY, CDR2 SMNVEV (reference sequence). The CDR3 runs 13 residues. This CDR3 is CASKVLAGGEQYF. CDR3 nucleotides: TGTGCCAGCAAAGTATTAGCGGGGGGCGAGCAGTACTTC.

The chain employs TRBV6-5 and TRBJ1-1; a weak D match, TRBD1 (5 bases). CDR1 and CDR2 (germline): MNHEY, SVGAGI. V lost 6 bases to trimming and J lost 4 bases, with 15 bases between them. This CDR3 has 14 amino acids. CDR3 loop: CASRASGGGTEAFF. In nucleotides, the CDR3 is TGTGCCAGCAGAGCATCCGGGGGGGGCACTGAAGCTTTCTTT.